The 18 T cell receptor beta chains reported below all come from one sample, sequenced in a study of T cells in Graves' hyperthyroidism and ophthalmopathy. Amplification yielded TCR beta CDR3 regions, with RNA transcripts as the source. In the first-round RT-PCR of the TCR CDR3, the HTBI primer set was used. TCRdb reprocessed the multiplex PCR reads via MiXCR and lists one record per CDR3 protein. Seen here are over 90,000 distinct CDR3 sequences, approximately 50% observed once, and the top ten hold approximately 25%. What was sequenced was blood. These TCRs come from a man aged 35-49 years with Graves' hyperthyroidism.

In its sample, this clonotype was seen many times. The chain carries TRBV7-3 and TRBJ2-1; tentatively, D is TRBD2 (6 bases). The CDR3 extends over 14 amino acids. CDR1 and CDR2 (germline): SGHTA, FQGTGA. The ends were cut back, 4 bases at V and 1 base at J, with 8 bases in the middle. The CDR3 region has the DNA TGTGCCAGCAGCTCGGGACTTTCCTACAATGAGCAGTTCTTC. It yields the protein CASSSGLSYNEQFF.

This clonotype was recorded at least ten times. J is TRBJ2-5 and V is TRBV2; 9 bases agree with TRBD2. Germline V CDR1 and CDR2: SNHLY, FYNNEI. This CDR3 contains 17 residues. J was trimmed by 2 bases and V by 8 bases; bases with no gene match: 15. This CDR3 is CASGAGGPFSRQETQYF. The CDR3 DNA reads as TGTGCCAGCGGTGCGGGGGGGCCTTTTAGTAGGCAAGAGACCCAGTACTTC.

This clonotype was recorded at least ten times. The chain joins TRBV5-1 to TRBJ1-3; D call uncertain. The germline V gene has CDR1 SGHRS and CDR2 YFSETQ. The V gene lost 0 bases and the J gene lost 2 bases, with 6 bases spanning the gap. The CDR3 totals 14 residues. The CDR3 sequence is CASSLAAAGNTIYF. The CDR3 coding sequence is TGCGCCAGCAGCTTGGCCGCGGCTGGAAACACCATATATTTT.

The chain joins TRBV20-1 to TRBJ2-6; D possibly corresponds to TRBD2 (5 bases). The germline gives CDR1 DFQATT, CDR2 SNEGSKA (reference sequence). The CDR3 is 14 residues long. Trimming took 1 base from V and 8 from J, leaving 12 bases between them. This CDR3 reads CSARGYTGSNVLTF. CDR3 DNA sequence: TGCAGTGCTAGAGGGTACACGGGGTCCAACGTCCTGACTTTC.

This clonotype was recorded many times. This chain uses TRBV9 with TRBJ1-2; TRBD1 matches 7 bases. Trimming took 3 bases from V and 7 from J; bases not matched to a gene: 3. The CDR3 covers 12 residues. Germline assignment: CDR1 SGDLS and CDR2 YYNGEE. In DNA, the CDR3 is TGTGCCAGCAGCGCCAACAGGGGTGGCTACACCTTC. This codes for CASSANRGGYTF.

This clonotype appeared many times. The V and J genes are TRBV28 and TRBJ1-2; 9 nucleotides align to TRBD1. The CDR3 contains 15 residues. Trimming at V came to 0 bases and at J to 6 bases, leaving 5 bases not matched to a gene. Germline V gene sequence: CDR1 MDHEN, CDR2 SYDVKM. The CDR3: CASSLWDDRGDGYTF. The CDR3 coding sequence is TGTGCCAGCAGTTTATGGGACGACAGGGGGGATGGCTACACCTTC.

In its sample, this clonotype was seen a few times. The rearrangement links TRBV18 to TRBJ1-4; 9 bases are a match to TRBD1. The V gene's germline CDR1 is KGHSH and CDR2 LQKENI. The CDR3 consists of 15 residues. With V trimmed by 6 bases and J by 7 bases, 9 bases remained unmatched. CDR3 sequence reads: CASSPPGQGTEKLFF. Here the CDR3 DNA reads TGTGCCAGCTCGCCCCCGGGACAGGGAACTGAAAAACTGTTTTTT.

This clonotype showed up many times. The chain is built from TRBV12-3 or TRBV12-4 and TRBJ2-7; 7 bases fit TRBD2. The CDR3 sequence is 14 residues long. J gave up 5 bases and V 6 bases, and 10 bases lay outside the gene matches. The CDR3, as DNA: TGTGCCAGCAGCGTAGAGGGAGGGAGGGACGAGCAGTACTTC. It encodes CASSVEGGRDEQYF.

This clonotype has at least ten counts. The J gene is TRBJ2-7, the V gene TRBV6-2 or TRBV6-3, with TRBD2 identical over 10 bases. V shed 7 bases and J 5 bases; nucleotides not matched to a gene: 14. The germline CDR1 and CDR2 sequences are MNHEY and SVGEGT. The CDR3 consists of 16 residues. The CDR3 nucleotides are TGTGCCAGCACTGTATCAGCGGGAGGGCCTAATGACGAGCAGTACTTC. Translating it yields CASTVSAGGPNDEQYF.

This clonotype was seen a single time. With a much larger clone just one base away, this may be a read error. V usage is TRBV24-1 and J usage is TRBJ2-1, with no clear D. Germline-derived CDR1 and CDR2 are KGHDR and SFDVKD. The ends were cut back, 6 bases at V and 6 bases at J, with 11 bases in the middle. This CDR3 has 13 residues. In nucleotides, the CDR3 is TGTGCCACCAGTTGGACGTTCGGCAATGAGCAGTTCTTC. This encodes CATSWTFGNEQFF.

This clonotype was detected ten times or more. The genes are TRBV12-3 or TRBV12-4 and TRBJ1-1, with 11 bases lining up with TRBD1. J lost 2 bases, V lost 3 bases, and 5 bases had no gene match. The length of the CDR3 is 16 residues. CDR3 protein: CASSLRTGGLNTEAFF. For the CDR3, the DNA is TGTGCCAGCAGTTTGAGGACAGGGGGCCTTAACACTGAAGCTTTCTTT.

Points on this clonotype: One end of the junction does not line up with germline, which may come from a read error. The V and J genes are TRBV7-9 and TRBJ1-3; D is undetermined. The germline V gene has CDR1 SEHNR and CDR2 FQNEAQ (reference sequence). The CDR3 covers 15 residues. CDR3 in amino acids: CASSLDALAGSTIYF. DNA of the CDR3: TGTGCCAGCAGCTTAGATGCTCTGGCTGGAAGCACCATATACTTT.

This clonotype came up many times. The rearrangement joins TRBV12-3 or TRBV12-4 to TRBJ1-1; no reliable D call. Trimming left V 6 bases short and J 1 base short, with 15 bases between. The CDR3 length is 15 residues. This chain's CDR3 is CASSPGLPPNTEAFF. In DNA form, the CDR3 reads TGTGCCAGCAGCCCTGGCCTCCCCCCGAACACTGAAGCTTTCTTT.

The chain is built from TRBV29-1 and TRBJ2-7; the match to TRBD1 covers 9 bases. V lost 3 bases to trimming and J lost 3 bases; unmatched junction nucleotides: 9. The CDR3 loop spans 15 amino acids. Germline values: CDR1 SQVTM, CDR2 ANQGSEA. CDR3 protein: CSVEDGDRENYEQYF. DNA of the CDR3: TGCAGCGTTGAGGACGGGGACAGGGAAAACTACGAGCAGTACTTC.

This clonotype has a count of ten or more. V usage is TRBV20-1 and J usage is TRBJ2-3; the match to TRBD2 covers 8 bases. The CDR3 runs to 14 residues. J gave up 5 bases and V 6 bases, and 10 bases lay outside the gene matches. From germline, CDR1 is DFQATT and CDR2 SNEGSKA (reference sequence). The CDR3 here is CSASSGGGGDTQYF. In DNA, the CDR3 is TGCAGTGCATCAAGCGGGGGAGGTGGAGATACGCAGTATTTT.

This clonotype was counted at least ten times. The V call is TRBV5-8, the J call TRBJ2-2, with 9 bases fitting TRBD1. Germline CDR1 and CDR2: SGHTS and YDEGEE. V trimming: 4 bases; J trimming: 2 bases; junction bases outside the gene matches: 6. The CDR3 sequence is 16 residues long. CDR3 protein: CASSARTGANTGELFF. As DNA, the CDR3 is TGTGCCAGCAGCGCCAGGACAGGGGCAAACACCGGGGAGCTGTTTTTT.

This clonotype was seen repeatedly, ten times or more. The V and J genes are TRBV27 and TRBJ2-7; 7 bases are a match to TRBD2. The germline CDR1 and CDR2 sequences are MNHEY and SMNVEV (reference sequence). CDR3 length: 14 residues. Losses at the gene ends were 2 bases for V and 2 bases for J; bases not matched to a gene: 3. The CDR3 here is CASSLGREPYEQYF. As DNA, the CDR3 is TGTGCCAGCAGTTTAGGGCGGGAGCCCTACGAGCAGTACTTC.

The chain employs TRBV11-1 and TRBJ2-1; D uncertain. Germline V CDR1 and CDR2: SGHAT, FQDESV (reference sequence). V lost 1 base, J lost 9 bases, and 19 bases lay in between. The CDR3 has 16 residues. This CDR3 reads CASSLGLALALGEQFF. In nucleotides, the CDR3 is TGTGCCAGCAGCTTAGGATTGGCATTAGCTCTCGGTGAGCAGTTCTTC.